This is a list of T cell receptor beta chains from one sample in a study of T cells in Graves' hyperthyroidism and ophthalmopathy. TCRdb analysed the multiplex PCR reads with MiXCR anew, one entry per CDR3 protein. The data hold some 770,000 distinct CDR3 sequences, with around 15% observed a single time. The sequenced sample consisted of blood. These receptor sequences come from a young man with Graves' hyperthyroidism. Each CDR3 is given with its conserved first and last residue. Fields, in order: J gene, clone size, D gene, V gene, CDR3 protein, CDR3 DNA. A D gene is named only where the DNA matches it firmly. Expanded clones get a size class; other rows say once, few or many, or leave the size out.

>TRBJ1-5|many|.|TRBV11-3
CASSLARRNQPQHF
TGTGCCAGCAGCTTAGCCCGGCGCAATCAGCCCCAGCATTTT
>TRBJ1-6|.|.|TRBV2
CASSLITSPLHF
TGTGCCAGCAGTCTGATAACCTCACCCCTCCACTTT
>TRBJ2-3|many|TRBD2|TRBV13
CASSALTSGTRTSTDTQYF
TGTGCCAGCAGCGCATTGACTAGCGGGACGAGAACTAGCACAGATACGCAGTATTTT
>TRBJ1-3|.|.|TRBV7-9
CASSPGTARNTIYF
TGTGCCAGCAGCCCAGGGACGGCCCGAAACACCATATATTTT
>TRBJ2-1|.|TRBD1|TRBV12-5
CASGLTLGQIHNEQFF
TGTGCTAGTGGTTTGACACTGGGACAGATCCACAATGAGCAGTTCTTC
>TRBJ2-5|many|.|TRBV20-1
CSARGLGQDQETQYF
TGCAGTGCTAGAGGGCTTGGGCAGGATCAAGAGACCCAGTACTTC
>TRBJ2-1|.|.|TRBV12-5
CASAPQGHLQGAQFF
TGTGCTAGTGCCCCCCAGGGTCATCTTCAGGGAGCGCAGTTCTTC
>TRBJ2-7|many|.|TRBV28
CASSPGLQVDEQYF
TGTGCCAGCAGCCCGGGACTCCAGGTGGACGAGCAGTACTTC
>TRBJ2-5|many|TRBD2|TRBV28
CASSSLRLADQETQYF
TGTGCCAGCAGCTCATTGCGACTAGCGGACCAAGAGACCCAGTACTTC
>TRBJ1-1|.|TRBD1|TRBV7-3
CASSKAGGTEAFF
TGTGCCAGCAGTAAAGCAGGGGGCACTGAAGCTTTCTTT
>TRBJ2-1|few|TRBD2|TRBV4-2
CASSQGEAGVEQFF
TGTGCCAGCAGCCAAGGGGAAGCGGGAGTTGAGCAGTTCTTC
>TRBJ2-5|.|TRBD2|TRBV4-1
CASSRGGVETQHF
TGCGCCAGCAGCCGCGGGGGAGTAGAGACCCAGCACTTC
>TRBJ1-1|few|.|TRBV10-3
CAIRPGLTNTEAFF
TGTGCCATCAGGCCGGGACTGACAAACACTGAAGCTTTCTTT
>TRBJ2-5|.|.|TRBV20-1
CSARDFPGHGQETQYF
TGCAGTGCTAGAGACTTCCCGGGCCACGGACAAGAGACCCAGTACTTC
>TRBJ2-5|few|TRBD1|TRBV29-1
CSARDRGKETQYF
TGCAGCGCCCGGGACAGGGGTAAAGAGACCCAGTACTTC
>TRBJ2-1|.|.|TRBV7-9
CASSSVAGEGNEQFF
TGTGCCAGCAGCTCTGTAGCCGGAGAGGGGAATGAGCAGTTCTTC